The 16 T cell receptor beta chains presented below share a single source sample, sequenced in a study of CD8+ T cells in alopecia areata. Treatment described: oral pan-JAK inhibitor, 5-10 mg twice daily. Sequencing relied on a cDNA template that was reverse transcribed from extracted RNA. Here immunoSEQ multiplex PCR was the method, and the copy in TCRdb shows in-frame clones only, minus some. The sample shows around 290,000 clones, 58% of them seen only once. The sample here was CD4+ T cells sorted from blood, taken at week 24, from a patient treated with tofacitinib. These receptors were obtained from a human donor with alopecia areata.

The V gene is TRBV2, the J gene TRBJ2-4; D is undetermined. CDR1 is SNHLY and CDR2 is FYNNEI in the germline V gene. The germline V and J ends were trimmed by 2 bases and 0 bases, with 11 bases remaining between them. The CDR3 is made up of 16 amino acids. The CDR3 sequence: CASSELVRVAKNIQYF. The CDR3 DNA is TGTGCCAGCAGTGAATTGGTGCGAGTAGCCAAAAACATTCAGTACTTC.

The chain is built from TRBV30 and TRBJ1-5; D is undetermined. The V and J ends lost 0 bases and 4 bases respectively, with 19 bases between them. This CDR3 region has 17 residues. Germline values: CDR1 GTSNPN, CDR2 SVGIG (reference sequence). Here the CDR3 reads CAWSVKAGGVGNQPQHF. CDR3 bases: TGTGCCTGGAGTGTAAAGGCAGGTGGGGTCGGGAATCAGCCCCAGCATTTT.

In DNA form, the CDR3 reads TGTGCCAGCAGCTCGGCGGTGATCCTGGGGGATACGCAGTATTTT. Amino acids: CASSSAVILGDTQYF. The rearrangement links TRBV5-6 to TRBJ2-3; D not resolved. This CDR3 is built from 15 residues. CDR1 and CDR2 (germline): SGHDT, YYEEEE. V lost 3 bases, J lost 6 bases, and 17 bases lay in between. Full variable domain (outside the CDR3, taken from reference TRBV5-6 and TRBJ2-3): DAGVTQSPTHLIKTRGQQVTLRCSPKSGHDTVSWYQQALGQGPQFIFQYYEEEERQRGNFPDRFSGHQFPNYSSELNVNALLLGDSALYLCASSSAVILGDTQYFGPGTRLTVL.

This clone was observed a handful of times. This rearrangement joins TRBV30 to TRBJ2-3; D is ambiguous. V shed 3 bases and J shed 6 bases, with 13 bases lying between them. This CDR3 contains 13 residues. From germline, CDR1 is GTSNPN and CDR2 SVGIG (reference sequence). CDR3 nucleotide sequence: TGTGCCTGGAGAGATAGTCTCGAGGATACGCAGTATTTT. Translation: CAWRDSLEDTQYF.

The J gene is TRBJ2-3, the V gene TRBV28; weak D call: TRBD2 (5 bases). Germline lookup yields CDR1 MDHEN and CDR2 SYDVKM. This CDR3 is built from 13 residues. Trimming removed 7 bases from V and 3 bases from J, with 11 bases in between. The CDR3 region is CASTSGGTDTQYF. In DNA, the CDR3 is TGTGCCAGCACCTCCGGAGGTACAGATACGCAGTATTTT. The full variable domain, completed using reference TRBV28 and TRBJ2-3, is DVKVTQSSRYLVKRTGEKVFLECVQDMDHENMFWYRQDPGLGLRLIYFSYDVKMKEKGDIPEGYSVSREKKERFSLILESASTNQTSMYLCASTSGGTDTQYFGPGTRLTVL.

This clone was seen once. This CDR3 is CASKVAGSQETQYF. CDR3 nucleotide sequence: TGTGCCAGCAAAGTAGCGGGGTCCCAAGAGACCCAGTACTTC. J is TRBJ2-5 and V is TRBV5-6, with 8 bases lining up with TRBD2. Trimming cost V 6 bases and J 1 base; bases outside gene matches: 5. Looked up from germline, CDR1 is SGHDT and CDR2 is YYEEEE. The CDR3 runs to 14 residues.

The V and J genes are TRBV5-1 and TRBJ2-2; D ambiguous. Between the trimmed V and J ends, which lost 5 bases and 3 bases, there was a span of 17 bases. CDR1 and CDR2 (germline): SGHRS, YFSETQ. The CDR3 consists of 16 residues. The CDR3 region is CASRFRFGGYTGELFF. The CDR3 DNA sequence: TGCGCCAGCAGGTTCCGGTTTGGTGGCTACACCGGGGAGCTGTTTTTT. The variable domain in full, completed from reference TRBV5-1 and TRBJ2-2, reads KAGVTQTPRYLIKTRGQQVTLSCSPISGHRSVSWYQQTPGQGLQFLFEYFSETQRNKGNFPGRFSGRQFSNSRSEMNVSTLELGDSALYLCASRFRFGGYTGELFFGEGSRLTVL.

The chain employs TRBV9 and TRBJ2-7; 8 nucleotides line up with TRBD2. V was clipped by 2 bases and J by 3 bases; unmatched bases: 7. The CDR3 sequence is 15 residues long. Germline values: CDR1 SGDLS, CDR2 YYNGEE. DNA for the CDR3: TGTGCCAGCAGCGTTGGGACTAGTGGAAGCTACGAGCAGTACTTC. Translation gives CASSVGTSGSYEQYF.

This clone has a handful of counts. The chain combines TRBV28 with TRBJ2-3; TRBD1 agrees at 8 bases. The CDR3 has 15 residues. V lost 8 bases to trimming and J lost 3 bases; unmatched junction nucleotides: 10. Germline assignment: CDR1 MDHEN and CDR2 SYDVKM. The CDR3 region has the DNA TGTGCCAGCCACTCGACAGGGGAGAGGACAGATACGCAGTATTTT. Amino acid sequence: CASHSTGERTDTQYF. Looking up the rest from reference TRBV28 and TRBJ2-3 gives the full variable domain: DVKVTQSSRYLVKRTGEKVFLECVQDMDHENMFWYRQDPGLGLRLIYFSYDVKMKEKGDIPEGYSVSREKKERFSLILESASTNQTSMYLCASHSTGERTDTQYFGPGTRLTVL.

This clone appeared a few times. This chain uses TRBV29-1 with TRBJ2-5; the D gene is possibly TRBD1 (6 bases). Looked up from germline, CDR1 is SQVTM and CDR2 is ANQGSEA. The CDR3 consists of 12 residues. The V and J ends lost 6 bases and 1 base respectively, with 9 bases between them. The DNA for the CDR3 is TGCAGCGTCACGACAGGCCAAGAGACCCAGTACTTC. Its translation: CSVTTGQETQYF.

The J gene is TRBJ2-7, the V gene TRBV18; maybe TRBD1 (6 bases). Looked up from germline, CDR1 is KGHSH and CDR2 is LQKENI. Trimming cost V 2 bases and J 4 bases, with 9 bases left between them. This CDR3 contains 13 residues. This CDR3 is CASSPRGMYEQYF. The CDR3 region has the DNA TGTGCCAGCTCACCAAGGGGGATGTACGAGCAGTACTTC. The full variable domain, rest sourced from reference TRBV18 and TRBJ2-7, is NAGVMQNPRHLVRRRGQEARLRCSPMKGHSHVYWYRQLPEEGLKFMVYLQKENIIDESGMPKERFSAEFPKEGPSILRIQQVVRGDSAAYFCASSPRGMYEQYFGPGTRLTVT.

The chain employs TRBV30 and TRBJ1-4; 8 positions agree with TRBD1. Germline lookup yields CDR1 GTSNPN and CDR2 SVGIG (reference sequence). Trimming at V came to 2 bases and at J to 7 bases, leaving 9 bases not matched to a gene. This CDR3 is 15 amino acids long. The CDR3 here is CAWSLTGGSGEKLFF. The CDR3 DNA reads TGTGCCTGGAGTTTAACAGGGGGGTCGGGTGAAAAACTGTTTTTT.

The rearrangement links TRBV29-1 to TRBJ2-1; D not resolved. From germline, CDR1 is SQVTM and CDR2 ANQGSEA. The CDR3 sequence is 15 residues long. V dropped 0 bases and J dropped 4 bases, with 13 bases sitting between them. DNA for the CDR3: TGCAGCGTTGAAGATCCAGGCAGGAATTACAATGAGCAGTTCTTC. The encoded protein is CSVEDPGRNYNEQFF.

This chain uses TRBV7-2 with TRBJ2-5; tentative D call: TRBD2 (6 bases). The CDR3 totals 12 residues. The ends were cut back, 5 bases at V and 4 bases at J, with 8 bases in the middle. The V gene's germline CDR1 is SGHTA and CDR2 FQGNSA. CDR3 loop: CASSREIETQYF. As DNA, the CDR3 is TGTGCCAGCAGCCGGGAGATAGAGACCCAGTACTTC.

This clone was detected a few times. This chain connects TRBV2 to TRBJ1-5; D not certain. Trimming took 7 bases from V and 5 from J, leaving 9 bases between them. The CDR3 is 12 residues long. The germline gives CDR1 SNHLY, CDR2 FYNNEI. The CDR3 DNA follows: TGTGCCAGCAATACAGTTGATCAGCCCCAGCATTTT. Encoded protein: CASNTVDQPQHF.

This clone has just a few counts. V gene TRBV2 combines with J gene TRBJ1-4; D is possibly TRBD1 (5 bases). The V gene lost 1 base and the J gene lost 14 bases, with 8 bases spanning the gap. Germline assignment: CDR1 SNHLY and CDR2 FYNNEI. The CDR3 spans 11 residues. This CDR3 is CASSEVGLLFF. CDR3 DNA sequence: TGTGCCAGCAGTGAAGTGGGACTGCTGTTTTTT.